The sequence of this TCR beta chain was determined in a study of cytomegalovirus exposure and HLA in healthy donors. Repertoires were generated with immunoSEQ multiplex PCR, while TCRdb's copy carries only in-frame clones and drops some. Of 220,000 or so clones in the sample, about 90% were seen once. Sequencing was carried out using PBMCs. This receptor was obtained from a woman between 18 and 30 years old in good health and CMV-seronegative.

The CDR3, as DNA: TGTGCCAGCAGCCAAACAGGGGAGGCAGATACGCAGTATTTT. This codes for CASSQTGEADTQYF. The rearrangement links TRBV7-9 to TRBJ2-3; D is possibly TRBD1 (7 bases). Germline CDR1 is SEHNR and CDR2 is FQNEAQ (reference sequence). V shed 5 bases and J shed 4 bases, with 13 bases lying between them. This CDR3 contains 14 residues.